The clone carrying this T cell receptor beta chain came up a few times. Its antigen is as yet unknown. A much larger clone differs from this one at a single base, so this may be a read error. This specimen belongs to a study of breast tumors, draining lymph nodes, adjacent tissues. General study points: The data were judged consistent with most tumor T cells coming from lymph node and expanding in tumor. Compared with lymph nodes, tumors were less diverse; compared with nontumor tissue, more.

The CDR3 spans 16 residues. Per germline, CDR1 MNHNS and CDR2 SASEGT. V was cut by 5 bases and J by 1 base, with 17 bases left in between. TCRdb ran MiXCR on the multiplex PCR reads and lists one entry per CDR3 protein. The table shows over 150,000 distinct CDR3 sequences, with 25% to 40% occurring only once. Breast cancer patients provided tissue from their axillary draining lymph nodes. The sequencing sample was made of axillary lymph node tissue. The chain uses TRBV6-1 and TRBJ1-2, with a tentative D call TRBD1 (6 bases). The TCR was taken from a female donor with breast cancer. Some clones in this sample may be carry-over from other donors' samples. CDR3 protein: CASSQGGLRSNYGYTF. The CDR3 nucleotides read TGTGCCAGCAGTCAAGGGGGGCTCAGGAGTAACTATGGCTACACCTTC.